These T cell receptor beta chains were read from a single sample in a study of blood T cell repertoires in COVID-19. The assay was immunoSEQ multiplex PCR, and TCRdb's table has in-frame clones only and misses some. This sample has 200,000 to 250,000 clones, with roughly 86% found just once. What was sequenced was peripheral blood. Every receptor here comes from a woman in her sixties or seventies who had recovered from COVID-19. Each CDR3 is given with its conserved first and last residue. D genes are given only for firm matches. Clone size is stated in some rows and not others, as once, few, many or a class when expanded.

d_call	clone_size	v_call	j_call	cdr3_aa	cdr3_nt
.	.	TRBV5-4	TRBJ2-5	CASSLDPDSQETQYF	TGTGCCAGCAGCTTGGATCCTGACAGTCAAGAGACCCAGTACTTC
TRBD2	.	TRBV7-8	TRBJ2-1	CASSQPTSGRRGNEQFF	TGTGCCAGCAGCCAACCCACTAGCGGTCGGAGGGGCAATGAGCAGTTCTTC
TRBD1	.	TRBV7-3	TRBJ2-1	CASSTRTGAMGNEQFF	TGTGCCAGCAGCACCCGGACAGGGGCGATGGGAAATGAGCAGTTCTTC
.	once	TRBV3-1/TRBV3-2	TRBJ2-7	CASSQGPPGYEQYF	TGTGCCAGCAGCCAAGGGCCCCCGGGATACGAGCAGTACTTC
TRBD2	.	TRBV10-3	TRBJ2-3	CATLAGGPSDTQYF	TGTGCCACCCTAGCGGGGGGGCCGAGTGATACGCAGTATTTT
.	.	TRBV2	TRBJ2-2	CASKDRPNTGELFF	TGTGCCAGCAAGGACAGACCGAACACCGGGGAGCTGTTTTTT
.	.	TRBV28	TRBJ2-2	CASSLVLVLGGELFF	TGTGCCAGCAGTTTGGTGTTAGTCCTAGGGGGTGAGCTGTTTTTT
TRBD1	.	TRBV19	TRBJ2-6	CASNKDRLAGANVLTF	TGTGCCAGTAACAAGGACAGGTTGGCTGGGGCCAACGTCCTGACTTTC
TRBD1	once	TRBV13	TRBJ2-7	CASSYRDRGTYEQYF	TGTGCCAGCAGCTACCGGGACAGGGGGACCTACGAGCAGTACTTC
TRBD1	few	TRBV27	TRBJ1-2	CASSWMGQGYGYTF	TGTGCCAGCAGTTGGATGGGACAGGGCTATGGCTACACCTTC
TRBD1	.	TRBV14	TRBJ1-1	CASSLGQGSVAFF	TGTGCCAGCAGCCTGGGACAGGGCTCAGTAGCTTTCTTT
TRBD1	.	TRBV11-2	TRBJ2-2	CASSFTWDRGLGELFF	TGTGCCAGCAGCTTTACTTGGGACAGGGGGCTCGGGGAGCTGTTTTTT
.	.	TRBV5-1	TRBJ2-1	CASSLVGVSYNEQFF	TGCGCCAGCAGCTTGGTCGGGGTTTCCTACAATGAGCAGTTCTTC
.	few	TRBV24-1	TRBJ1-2	CATSDLQGHYGYTF	TGTGCCACCAGTGATTTGCAGGGGCACTATGGCTACACCTTC
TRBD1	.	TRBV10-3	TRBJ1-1	CAIRGTGSNTEAFF	TGTGCCATCAGGGGGACAGGGTCGAACACTGAAGCTTTCTTT
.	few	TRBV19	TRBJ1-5	CASSITGYSNQPQHF	TGTGCCAGTAGTATTACTGGTTATAGCAATCAGCCCCAGCATTTT
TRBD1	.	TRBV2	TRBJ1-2	CASSSGTGPNYGYTF	TGTGCCAGCAGTTCCGGGACAGGGCCCAACTATGGCTACACCTTC
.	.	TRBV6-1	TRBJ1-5	CASSDRGRGQPQHF	TGTGCCAGCAGTGACCGAGGGAGGGGTCAGCCCCAGCATTTT
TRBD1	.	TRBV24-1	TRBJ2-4	CATSDPHGGQGVPKNIQYF	TGTGCCACCAGTGATCCCCACGGGGGACAGGGGGTTCCCAAAAACATTCAGTACTTC
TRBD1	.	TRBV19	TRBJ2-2	CATREQGWTGELFF	TGTGCCACCAGGGAACAGGGGTGGACCGGGGAGCTGTTTTTT
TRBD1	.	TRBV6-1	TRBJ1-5	CASSDRSRGNQPQHF	TGTGCCAGCAGTGATAGATCCAGGGGGAATCAGCCCCAGCATTTT
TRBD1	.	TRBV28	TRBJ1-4	CASSALPGQGEKLFF	TGTGCCAGCAGTGCCCTTCCGGGACAGGGGGAGAAACTGTTTTTT
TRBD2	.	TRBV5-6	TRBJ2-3	CASSLYGRGADTQYF	TGTGCCAGCAGCTTGTACGGGAGGGGAGCAGATACGCAGTATTTT
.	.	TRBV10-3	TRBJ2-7	CAIRQASYEQYF	TGTGCCATCAGACAGGCTTCCTACGAGCAGTACTTC
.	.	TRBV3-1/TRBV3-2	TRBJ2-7	CASSQERYLNYEQYF	TGTGCCAGCAGCCAAGAACGGTATCTCAACTACGAGCAGTACTTC
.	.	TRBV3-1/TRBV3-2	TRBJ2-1	CASSSDPGGRKQFF	TGTGCCAGCAGCTCAGACCCAGGGGGGCGAAAGCAGTTCTTC
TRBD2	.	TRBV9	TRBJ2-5	CASSVAPAGGLMETQYF	TGTGCCAGCAGCGTAGCTCCAGCGGGGGGTTTGATGGAGACCCAGTACTTC
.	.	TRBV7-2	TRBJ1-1	CASSSGHNTEAFF	TGTGCCAGCAGCTCTGGGCACAACACTGAAGCTTTCTTT
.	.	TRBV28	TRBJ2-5	CASTQRGFRDVQTQYF	TGTGCCAGCACCCAAAGAGGGTTTCGCGACGTTCAGACCCAGTACTTC
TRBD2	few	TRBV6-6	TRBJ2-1	CASSRSSGGSSYNEQFF	TGTGCCAGCAGTAGATCTAGCGGGGGAAGCTCCTACAATGAGCAGTTCTTC
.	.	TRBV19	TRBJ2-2	CASSISRDTNTGELFF	TGTGCCAGTAGTATATCTAGGGACACAAACACCGGGGAGCTGTTTTTT
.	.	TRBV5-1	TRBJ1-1	CASSLELQELNTEAFF	TGCGCCAGCAGCTTGGAGCTTCAGGAACTGAACACTGAAGCTTTCTTT
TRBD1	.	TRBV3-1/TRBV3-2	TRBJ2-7	CASSPGQGDYEQYF	TGTGCCAGCAGCCCGGGACAGGGAGACTACGAGCAGTACTTC